This T cell receptor beta chain comes out of a study of blood T cell repertoires in COVID-19. The repertoire was sequenced with immunoSEQ multiplex PCR; TCRdb's copy has only in-frame clones and lacks some. There are approximately 120,000 clones in the sample; approximately 82% occur only once, and 7% to 9% lies in the top ten. This clone appeared a single time. The length of the CDR3 is 15 residues. Trimming removed 1 base from V and 4 bases from J, with 13 bases in between. The germline V gene has CDR1 KGHSH and CDR2 LQKENI. The clonotype was recovered from a woman of 80 years or more with active or convalescent COVID-19. V gene TRBV18 combines with J gene TRBJ1-1; D is perhaps TRBD1 (6 bases). Sequenced input: peripheral blood. The CDR3 DNA follows: TGTGCCAGCTCACCACGGGACACAAGGAGCACTGAAGCTTTCTTT. Translating it yields CASSPRDTRSTEAFF.